Below are 9 T cell receptor beta chains sequenced from a single sample in a study of blood T cell repertoires in COVID-19 (dated by TCRdb to 2018 to 2020). Libraries were made using the immunoSEQ multiplex PCR assay. Imported from immuneACCESS, the table was reduced by TCRdb to in-frame sequences with V and J called. These copies leave out some clones; in studies compared against another copy, an unresolved V gene accounts for under half, and the cause of the remainder is not known. For this sample the table gives roughly 100,000 clones, of which roughly 89% were detected only once. The ten largest clones take up roughly 4.2% of the sample. The specimen was peripheral blood. These receptors all stem from a human donor with COVID-19, enrolled during active disease. The donor label of this sample is uncertain.

The chain links TRBV19 to TRBJ1-5; 7 nucleotides agree with TRBD1. The germline CDR1 and CDR2 sequences are LNHDA and SQIVND (reference sequence). The CDR3 has 16 residues. Germline trimming cut 1 base from V and 7 bases from J; bases unmatched to any gene: 10. Here the CDR3 DNA reads TGTGCCAGTAGTATAGCCCCCCAAACAGGGGACCAGCCCCAGCATTTT. It specifies CASSIAPQTGDQPQHF.

The rearrangement uses TRBV18 and TRBJ2-7; 7 bases map to TRBD1. Trimming cost V 1 base and J 2 bases; bases outside gene matches: 8. The CDR3 covers 16 residues. The germline V gene encodes CDR1 KGHSH and CDR2 LQKENI. As DNA, the CDR3 is TGTGCCAGCTCACCACTACAGGGGCCGTTACCCTACGAGCAGTACTTC. It encodes CASSPLQGPLPYEQYF.

This clone has a single count. The chain joins TRBV5-1 to TRBJ1-2; D perhaps matches TRBD1 (5 bases). Trimming left V 4 bases short and J 4 bases short, with 11 bases between. CDR1 SGHRS and CDR2 YFSETQ come from the germline V gene. This CDR3 region has 13 residues. CDR3 DNA sequence: TGCGCCAGCAGCCCGGACAACAGCTATGGCTACACCTTC. Protein product: CASSPDNSYGYTF.

The chain employs TRBV4-1 and TRBJ1-5; the match to TRBD1 covers 10 bases. CDR3 length: 17 amino acids. Germline V CDR1 and CDR2: MGHRA, YSYEKL. V dropped 5 bases and J dropped 0; count of bases not matched to a gene: 7. CDR3 nucleotide sequence: TGCGCCAGCAGCTCCGGACAGGGGGGCCCTAGCAATCAGCCCCAGCATTTT. This encodes CASSSGQGGPSNQPQHF.

The chain recombines TRBV3-1 (or the pseudogene TRBV3-2) with TRBJ2-3; TRBD2 aligns across 7 bases. Germline V CDR1 and CDR2: LGHDT, YNNKEL (reference sequence). V shed 1 base and J 0 bases; nucleotides not matched to a gene: 7. This CDR3 spans 17 amino acids. For the CDR3, the DNA is TGTGCCAGCAGCCAAGTGACTAGCCGAACTAGCACAGATACGCAGTATTTT. This encodes CASSQVTSRTSTDTQYF.

In this sample, this clone turned up once. The rearrangement joins TRBV5-1 to TRBJ1-5; 10 bases map to TRBD1. Per the germline V gene, CDR1 is SGHRS and CDR2 is YFSETQ. V shed 4 bases, J shed 6 bases, and the junction held 10 bases outside the gene matches. This CDR3 is built from 16 residues. CDR3 sequence: CASSAGTGESSQPQHF. In nucleotides, the CDR3 is TGCGCCAGCAGCGCGGGGACAGGGGAAAGTAGTCAGCCCCAGCATTTT.

The rearrangement uses TRBV28 and TRBJ1-6; D is undetermined. Germline V gene sequence: CDR1 MDHEN, CDR2 SYDVKM. The CDR3 totals 13 residues. Trimming shortened V by 6 bases and J by 7 bases, and 10 bases separated the two germline ends. The CDR3 DNA is TGTGCCAGCAGCCGGGGAGCAAATTCACCCCTCCACTTT. This translates into CASSRGANSPLHF.

J is TRBJ2-7 and V is TRBV27, with 7 positions matching TRBD1. V trimming: 8 bases; J trimming: 2 bases; junction bases outside the gene matches: 9. The CDR3 covers 14 residues. Germline V gene data show CDR1 as MNHEY and CDR2 as SMNVEV (reference sequence). CDR3 region: CASGRTGPTYEQYF. The CDR3 coding sequence is TGTGCCAGCGGAAGGACAGGACCAACCTACGAGCAGTACTTC.

The V and J genes are TRBV28 and TRBJ1-2; D is ambiguous. Germline V CDR1 and CDR2: MDHEN, SYDVKM. This CDR3 is 11 amino acids long. The V gene lost 8 bases and the J gene lost 3 bases, with 7 bases spanning the gap. The CDR3 spells CASALDYGYTF. The CDR3, as DNA: TGTGCCAGCGCTTTAGACTATGGCTACACCTTC.